A single sample is the source of the 6 T cell receptor beta chains below, sequenced in a study of blood T cell repertoires in COVID-19. Clones were sequenced by immunoSEQ multiplex PCR, and TCRdb holds only the in-frame ones, with some missing. The repertoire consists of 300,000 to 450,000 clones, with roughly 80% occurring once and the leading ten covering under 1.2%. Sequenced material: peripheral blood. The receptors originated from a human donor with acute or convalescent COVID-19. The donor label of this sample is uncertain.

V usage is TRBV19 and J usage is TRBJ2-1; possible D gene TRBD2, 5 bases. Trimming cost V 5 bases and J 4 bases, with 18 bases left between them. Germline V CDR1 and CDR2: LNHDA, SQIVND (reference sequence). There are 16 residues in the CDR3. The CDR3 spells CASSASRGVGYNEQFF. The CDR3 DNA is TGTGCCAGTAGTGCCTCCCGGGGTGTGGGATACAATGAGCAGTTCTTC. The whole variable domain, remainder taken from reference TRBV19 and TRBJ2-1, is DGGITQSPKYLFRKEGQNVTLSCEQNLNHDAMYWYRQDPGQGLRLIYYSQIVNDFQKGDIAEGYSVSREKKESFPLTVTSAQKNPTAFYLCASSASRGVGYNEQFFGPGTRLTVL.

J is TRBJ2-7 and V is TRBV11-2, with D maybe TRBD2 (5 bases). V was cut by 1 base and J by 7 bases, with 14 bases left in between. This CDR3 is built from 14 residues. CDR1 is SGHAT and CDR2 is FQNNGV in the germline V gene. CDR3 DNA: TGTGCCAGCAGCTTAGCCGGGAATAGACGGGAGCAGTACTTC. It encodes CASSLAGNRREQYF.

The genes are TRBV3-1 (or the pseudogene TRBV3-2) and TRBJ2-7; 8 bases match TRBD2. Per germline, CDR1 LGHDT and CDR2 YNNKEL (reference sequence). The CDR3 has 16 residues. V shed 1 base, J shed 6 bases, and the junction held 11 bases outside the gene matches. The CDR3 sequence is CASSQGYSGSRGEQYF. CDR3 coding DNA: TGTGCCAGCAGCCAAGGTTACAGCGGGAGCAGGGGCGAGCAGTACTTC.

The J gene is TRBJ2-7, the V gene TRBV2, with 7 bases matching TRBD2. The CDR3 is 15 amino acids. J lost 1 base, V lost 5 bases, and 8 bases had no gene match. Per germline, CDR1 SNHLY and CDR2 FYNNEI. This CDR3 is CASSRFSGSSYEQYF. CDR3 coding DNA: TGTGCCAGCAGTCGTTTTAGCGGGTCTTCCTACGAGCAGTACTTC.

There are many counts of this clone. The chain links TRBV12-3 or TRBV12-4 to TRBJ2-2; 10 bases agree with TRBD2. CDR3 length equals 13 residues. Trimming cost V 10 bases and J 6 bases; bases outside gene matches: 5. Here the CDR3 DNA reads TGTGCCACCCAGCGGGGGGGCCCCGGGGAGCTGTTTTTT. Its protein is CATQRGGPGELFF.

The J gene is TRBJ1-6, the V gene TRBV4-2; TRBD1 might be the D (5 bases). The CDR3 loop spans 17 amino acids. Trimming cost V 2 bases and J 6 bases, with 17 bases left between them. The germline CDR1 and CDR2 sequences are LGHNA and YNFKEQ. The CDR3 DNA reads TGTGCCAGCAGCCAACAACCGGGGGTCCGAGGTAATTCACCCCTCCACTTT. Amino acids: CASSQQPGVRGNSPLHF.